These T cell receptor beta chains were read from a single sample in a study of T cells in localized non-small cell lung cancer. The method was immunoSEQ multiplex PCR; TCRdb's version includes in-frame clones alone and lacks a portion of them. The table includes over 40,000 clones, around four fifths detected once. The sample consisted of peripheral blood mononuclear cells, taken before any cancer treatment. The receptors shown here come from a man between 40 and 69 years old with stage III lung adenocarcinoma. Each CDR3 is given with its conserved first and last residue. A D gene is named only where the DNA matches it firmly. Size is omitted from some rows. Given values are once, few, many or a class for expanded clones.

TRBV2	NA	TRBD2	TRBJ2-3	TGTGCCAGCAGTTTAGCGGGGGGGAGCACAGATACGCAGTATTTT	CASSLAGGSTDTQYF
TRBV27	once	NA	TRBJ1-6	TGTGCCAGCAGTCCCTCCGTGAGCTCCTATAATTCACCCCTCCACTTT	CASSPSVSSYNSPLHF
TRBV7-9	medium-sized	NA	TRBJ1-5	TGTGCCAGCAGCTCGGACAAGTCCAATCAGCCCCAGCATTTT	CASSSDKSNQPQHF
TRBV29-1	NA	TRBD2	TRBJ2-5	TGCAGCGTGGACGGGGGGTACCAAGAGACCCAGTACTTC	CSVDGGYQETQYF
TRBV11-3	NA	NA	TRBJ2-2	TGTGCCAGCGGAATGACCGGGACCGTGAACACCGGGGAGCTGTTTTTT	CASGMTGTVNTGELFF
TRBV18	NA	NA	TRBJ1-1	TGTGCCAGCTCACCTCAGGGATCCCCTGAAGCTTTCTTT	CASSPQGSPEAFF
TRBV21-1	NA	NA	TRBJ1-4	TGTGCCAGCAGCAAAATGAGACAGGGTATACAGAAACTGTTTTTT	CASSKMRQGIQKLFF
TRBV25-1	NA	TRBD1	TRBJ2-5	TGTGCCAGCAGTGAGGGCAGGGACAGGGGGGGAGAGACCCAGTACTTC	CASSEGRDRGGETQYF
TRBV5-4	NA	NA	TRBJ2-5	TGTGCCAGCAGCTTGGAACGAACTACGGAGACCCAGTACTTC	CASSLERTTETQYF
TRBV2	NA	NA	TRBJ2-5	TGTGCCAGCAGTGAAGAGACCCAGTACTTC	CASSEETQYF
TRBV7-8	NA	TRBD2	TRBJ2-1	TGTGCCAGCAGCTTAGCGAGGCTAGCGGATAATGAGCAGTTCTTC	CASSLARLADNEQFF
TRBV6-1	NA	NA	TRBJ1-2	TGTGCCAGCAGTCCCCCGGGCCGCTATGGCTACACCTTC	CASSPPGRYGYTF
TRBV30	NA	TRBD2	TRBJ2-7	TGTGCCTGGGGGACTACCGGGACTAGCGGGATCGTGCAGTACTTC	CAWGTTGTSGIVQYF
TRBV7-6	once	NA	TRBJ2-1	TGTGCCAGCAGCTCGGACTTATCCTACAATGAGCAGTTCTTC	CASSSDLSYNEQFF
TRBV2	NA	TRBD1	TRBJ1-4	TGTGCCGGTGAGGGACAGGGTAATGAAAAACTGTTTTTT	CAGEGQGNEKLFF
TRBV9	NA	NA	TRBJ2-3	TGTGCCAGCAGCGTAGACACAGATACGCAGTATTTT	CASSVDTDTQYF